This T cell receptor beta chain emerged from a study of blood T cell repertoires in COVID-19. Study at large: Material from acute and convalescent COVID-19 was sourced from the United States, Italy and Spain. The analysed material was cDNA or gDNA that came from T cells, B-cell-depleted T cells, or PBMCs.

Per the authors' pipeline: Reference gene primer amplification gave estimated nucleated cell counts. The data were produced by immunoSEQ multiplex PCR, yet TCRdb's version contains in-frame clones alone and is incomplete. V and J calls and clone size follow that table, whereas D and trimming were derived from the DNA. In the table there are a few hundred thousand clones, less than 85% of which are singletons. With 4 bases removed from V and 7 bases from J, the gap between germline ends came to 14 bases. Germline lookup yields CDR1 MGHDK and CDR2 SYGVNS. CDR3 size: 14 residues. The sequence was collected from a woman between 18 and 30 years old with acute or convalescent COVID-19. Sample: peripheral blood. The chain recombines TRBV25-1 with TRBJ2-1; possibly TRBD1 for D (6 bases). CDR3 protein: CASSVQGNQNEQFF. The CDR3 nucleotides read TGTGCCAGCAGTGTTCAGGGGAATCAAAATGAGCAGTTCTTC.